Below are 16 T cell receptor beta chains sequenced from a single sample in a study of blood T cell repertoires in COVID-19. Here immunoSEQ multiplex PCR was the method, and the copy in TCRdb shows in-frame clones only, minus some. This sample carries 56,000 or so clones, roughly 84% of them seen once, and the ten largest clones take around 5.1%. The sample consisted of peripheral blood. The receptors stem from a woman in her seventies with acute or convalescent COVID-19.

J is TRBJ2-7 and V is TRBV5-1; tentatively, D is TRBD1 (6 bases). V dropped 3 bases and J dropped 5 bases, with 15 bases sitting between them. Germline assignment: CDR1 SGHRS and CDR2 YFSETQ. The CDR3 loop spans 14 amino acids. CDR3 sequence reads: CASSSQGAGDEQYF. The CDR3 nucleotides read TGCGCCAGCAGCTCACAGGGTGCGGGCGACGAGCAGTACTTC.

The genes are TRBV5-6 and TRBJ1-1, with D maybe TRBD1 (6 bases). The length of the CDR3 is 14 residues. V was clipped by 2 bases and J by 0 bases, with 8 bases between them. Germline CDR1 reads SGHDT; CDR2 reads YYEEEE. The CDR3 nucleotides read TGTGCCAGCAGCTTCGACAGGTTGAACACTGAAGCTTTCTTT. Its protein product is CASSFDRLNTEAFF. The variable domain in full, with the rest retrieved from reference TRBV5-6 and TRBJ1-1, is DAGVTQSPTHLIKTRGQQVTLRCSPKSGHDTVSWYQQALGQGPQFIFQYYEEEERQRGNFPDRFSGHQFPNYSSELNVNALLLGDSALYLCASSFDRLNTEAFFGQGTRLTVV.

Here the CDR3 reads CASSLGGLSGYTF. In DNA, the CDR3 is TGTGCCAGCAGTTTAGGAGGTCTTAGTGGCTACACCTTC. The V and J genes are TRBV28 and TRBJ1-2, with no clear D. The ends were cut back, 2 bases at V and 7 bases at J, with 11 bases in the middle. Germline V gene lookup returns CDR1 MDHEN and CDR2 SYDVKM. This CDR3 has 13 residues.

The rearrangement uses TRBV5-4 and TRBJ2-5; TRBD1 agrees at 7 bases. This CDR3 is built from 13 residues. Germline assignment: CDR1 SGHNT and CDR2 YYREEE (reference sequence). V lost 4 bases, J lost 5 bases, and 5 bases stayed unmatched. The CDR3 sequence is CASSQDRVETQYF. In nucleotides, the CDR3 is TGTGCCAGCAGCCAAGACAGGGTGGAGACCCAGTACTTC.

The V gene is TRBV7-9, the J gene TRBJ2-7; D gene uncertain. The length of the CDR3 is 14 residues. The V and J ends lost 4 bases and 4 bases respectively, with 14 bases between them. Germline assignment: CDR1 SEHNR and CDR2 FQNEAQ (reference sequence). The CDR3 nucleotides read TGTGCCAGCAGCTCGGCCCCTCTCGGGTACGAGCAGTACTTC. Amino acid sequence: CASSSAPLGYEQYF.

The J gene is TRBJ1-5, the V gene TRBV7-9; 10 positions match TRBD1. There are 19 residues in the CDR3. J was trimmed by 2 bases and V by 3 bases; bases with no gene match: 13. CDR1 is SEHNR, CDR2 FQNEAQ, per germline (reference sequence). In DNA, the CDR3 is TGTGCCAGCAGCTTGTTGACAGGGGGCCCCCTATATCGCAATCAGCCCCAGCATTTT. Amino acid sequence: CASSLLTGGPLYRNQPQHF.

The CDR3 is CAWSVPGTGGVDWIQPQHF. CDR3 sequence (DNA): TGTGCCTGGAGTGTACCAGGGACAGGGGGCGTCGATTGGATTCAGCCCCAGCATTTT. The chain joins TRBV30 to TRBJ1-5, with 12 bases aligning to TRBD1. Germline CDR1 reads GTSNPN; CDR2 reads SVGIG (reference sequence). The CDR3 loop spans 19 amino acids. V gave up 0 bases and J gave up 6 bases; unmatched junction bases: 15. Supplemented by reference TRBV30 and TRBJ1-5, the full variable domain reads SQTIHQWPATLVQPVGSPLSLECTVEGTSNPNLYWYRQAAGRGLQLLFYSVGIGQISSEVPQNLSASRPQDRQFILSSKKLLLSDSGFYLCAWSVPGTGGVDWIQPQHFGDGTRLSIL.

The CDR3: CAVGQHRGGYEQYF. The CDR3 nucleotides read TGTGCCGTCGGGCAACACAGGGGCGGCTACGAGCAGTACTTC. This chain connects TRBV27 to TRBJ2-7; 7 bases line up with TRBD1. Germline V gene lookup returns CDR1 MNHEY and CDR2 SMNVEV (reference sequence). The CDR3 sequence is 14 residues long. V lost 11 bases, J lost 3 bases, and 13 bases stayed unmatched.

The chain's CDR3 is CASSLGGRGGGPTDTQYF. DNA for the CDR3: TGTGCCAGCAGCTTAGGAGGGCGGGGCGGGGGGCCCACAGATACGCAGTATTTT. The chain has TRBV11-2 and TRBJ2-3; 8 nucleotides match TRBD2. The CDR3 covers 18 residues. With 1 base clipped from V and 2 bases from J, the junction kept 11 bases outside the gene matches. Germline assignment: CDR1 SGHAT and CDR2 FQNNGV.

This clone came up a few times. V usage is TRBV4-3 and J usage is TRBJ2-5, with TRBD1 matching over 8 bases. CDR3 length: 14 amino acids. The ends lost 2 bases at V and 9 bases at J; junction bases unmatched: 8. The germline V gene has CDR1 LGHNA and CDR2 YSLEER. Written as DNA, the CDR3 is TGCGCCAGCAGCCAATCGGACAGGGATAGGGCCCAGTACTTC. Its translation: CASSQSDRDRAQYF.

This clone was found a few times. The genes are TRBV27 and TRBJ2-7; 9 bases line up with TRBD1. V dropped 5 bases and J dropped 3; count of bases not matched to a gene: 8. Per the germline V gene, CDR1 is MNHEY and CDR2 is SMNVEV (reference sequence). The CDR3 consists of 15 residues. CDR3 residues: CASSAWGQGSYEQYF. CDR3 nucleotide sequence: TGTGCCAGCAGTGCGTGGGGACAGGGCAGCTACGAGCAGTACTTC.

This clone is a singleton in its sample. This sequence joins TRBV27 and TRBJ2-2; 7 bases line up with TRBD1. This CDR3 contains 14 residues. J was trimmed by 7 bases and V by 9 bases; bases with no gene match: 11. Germline CDR1 and CDR2: MNHEY and SMNVEV (reference sequence). The CDR3 nucleotides are TGTGCCAGTAAAGTACAGGGGTCATACGGGGAGCTGTTTTTT. It specifies CASKVQGSYGELFF.

The chain uses TRBV3-1 (or the pseudogene TRBV3-2) and TRBJ2-2, with D possibly matching TRBD2 (5 bases). The CDR3 is 11 residues long. Germline V gene lookup returns CDR1 LGHDT and CDR2 YNNKEL (reference sequence). Trimming left V 7 bases short and J 8 bases short, with 8 bases between. The CDR3 DNA reads TGTGCCAGCAAGGAGGCGGGGGAGCTGTTTTTT. This codes for CASKEAGELFF.

Comments on this clone: At one boundary the junction diverges from the germline segment, which might be a read error. J is TRBJ2-6 and V is TRBV7-7; 11 bases match TRBD1. Germline V gene sequence: CDR1 SSHAT, CDR2 FNYEAQ (reference sequence). The CDR3 loop spans 19 amino acids. CDR3 in amino acids: CASSAGQGAAKSGANVLTF. The CDR3, as DNA: TGTGCTAGCAGCGCCGGACAGGGGGCAGCCAAATCTGGGGCCAACGTCCTGACTTTC.

This clone has only a few counts. V gene TRBV11-2 combines with J gene TRBJ1-1, with a possible D match to TRBD1 (6 bases). Trimming took off 3 bases at V and 3 bases at J, with 14 bases between the two ends. The V gene's germline CDR1 is SGHAT and CDR2 FQNNGV. The length of the CDR3 is 15 residues. CDR3 DNA: TGTGCCAGCAGCTTCCCCTTGGGGGCGCACACTGAAGCTTTCTTT. This sequence encodes CASSFPLGAHTEAFF.

This clone appeared once. The chain uses TRBV10-1 and TRBJ2-7, with 7 bases that match TRBD1. The CDR3 length is 14 residues. Germline CDR1 and CDR2: WNHNN and SYGVQD (reference sequence). V was clipped by 0 bases and J by 3 bases; unmatched bases: 2. For the CDR3, the DNA is TGCGCCAGCAGTGAGTCCCGACAGGGCTACGAGCAGTACTTC. It codes for CASSESRQGYEQYF.